Below are 8 T cell receptor beta chains sequenced from a single sample in a study of T cells in Graves' hyperthyroidism and ophthalmopathy. Template material for amplifying TCR beta CDR3 regions consisted of RNA transcripts. The TCR CDR3 was amplified in a first-round RT-PCR using the HTBI primer set. TCRdb called the multiplex PCR reads again in MiXCR, with one record for every CDR3 protein. The repertoire has around 200,000 distinct CDR3 sequences, about a sixth of them found once; the top ten carry 35% to 50%. Sequencing was carried out using blood. These receptors originate from a man aged 40-49 years with Graves' hyperthyroidism.

There are many counts of this clonotype. The DNA of the CDR3 is TGTGCTAGTGGTTTGTCAGCAGGTGTGGGGACCCAGTACTTC. This sequence encodes CASGLSAGVGTQYF. This sequence joins TRBV12-5 and TRBJ2-5; D remains unclear. V was pared by 2 bases and J by 7 bases, with 14 bases between. In germline, CDR1 is LGHNT, CDR2 FRNRAP. There are 14 residues in the CDR3.

The sample holds many counts of this clonotype. The chain employs TRBV7-2 and TRBJ1-4; 7 bases match TRBD1. The junction had 8 bases not matched to a gene; V was cut back by 5 bases and J by 5 bases. Germline V gene sequence: CDR1 SGHTA, CDR2 FQGNSA. CDR3 length equals 15 residues. The CDR3: CASSQDRARNEKLFF. CDR3 DNA sequence: TGTGCCAGCAGCCAAGACAGGGCCCGAAATGAAAAACTGTTTTTT.

This clonotype was detected only a few times. The CDR3 sequence is CASSQLPDRVNTEAFF. Here the CDR3 DNA reads TGTGCCAGCAGTCAACTTCCGGACAGGGTGAACACTGAAGCTTTCTTT. The J gene is TRBJ1-1, the V gene TRBV6-2 or TRBV6-3; 8 bases match TRBD1. This CDR3 comprises 16 residues. Unmatched junction bases numbered 8, after V lost 5 bases and J lost 0 bases. From germline, CDR1 is MNHEY and CDR2 SVGEGT.

This clonotype was observed many times. The CDR3 spells CASSTSGGVETQYF. The CDR3 coding sequence is TGTGCCAGCAGCACTAGCGGGGGGGTGGAGACCCAGTACTTC. V usage is TRBV7-8 and J usage is TRBJ2-5, with 13 nucleotides matching TRBD2. The germline CDR1 and CDR2 sequences are SGHVS and FQNEAQ. This CDR3 region has 14 residues. Unmatched junction bases numbered 2, after V lost 5 bases and J lost 5 bases.

This clonotype appeared a few times. J is TRBJ2-1 and V is TRBV2; 11 nucleotides agree with TRBD1. Per germline, CDR1 SNHLY and CDR2 FYNNEI. J was trimmed by 15 bases and V by 2 bases; bases with no gene match: 3. The CDR3 extends over 12 amino acids. Written as DNA, the CDR3 is TGTGCCAGCAGTGAACAGGGGACAGGGGGGTTCTTC. Amino acid sequence: CASSEQGTGGFF.

This clonotype was counted at least ten times. The chain combines TRBV11-1 with TRBJ2-2, with 10 bases matching TRBD2. V shed 2 bases, J shed 6 bases, and the junction held 12 bases outside the gene matches. This CDR3 spans 18 amino acids. CDR1 SGHAT and CDR2 FQDESV come from the germline V gene (reference sequence). This CDR3 is CASSLLAGLAGAAGELFF. The CDR3, as DNA: TGTGCCAGCAGCTTATTAGCAGGGCTAGCGGGGGCCGCCGGGGAGCTGTTTTTT.

This clonotype was observed many times. The rearrangement links TRBV2 to TRBJ2-3; 9 bases are a match to TRBD1. The CDR3 has 15 amino acids. The V gene end was trimmed by 4 bases and the J gene end by 6 bases; junction bases not matched to a gene: 8. Germline-derived CDR1 and CDR2 are SNHLY and FYNNEI. The CDR3 region has the DNA TGTGCCAGCAGTGGGGGCGGGACAGGGTTCGATACGCAGTATTTT. It translates to CASSGGGTGFDTQYF.

The sample holds many counts of this clonotype. CDR3 amino acids: CSARDWDRVADTQYF. The CDR3 coding sequence is TGCAGTGCTAGAGATTGGGACAGGGTGGCAGATACGCAGTATTTT. This chain joins TRBV20-1 and TRBJ2-3, with TRBD1 matching over 9 bases. The V and J ends lost 0 bases and 4 bases, in that order; junction bases with no gene match: 5. The CDR3 has 15 residues. The germline gives CDR1 DFQATT, CDR2 SNEGSKA (reference sequence).